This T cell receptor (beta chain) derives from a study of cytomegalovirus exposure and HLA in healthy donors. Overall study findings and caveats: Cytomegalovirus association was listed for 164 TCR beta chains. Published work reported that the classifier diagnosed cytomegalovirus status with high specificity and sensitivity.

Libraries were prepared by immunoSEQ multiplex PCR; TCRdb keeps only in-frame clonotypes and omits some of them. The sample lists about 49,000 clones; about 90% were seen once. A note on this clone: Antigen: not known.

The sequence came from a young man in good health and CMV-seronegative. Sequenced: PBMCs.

The CDR3: CATRGDRRTDTQYF. The CDR3 DNA follows: TGTGCTACTAGGGGGGACAGGCGAACAGATACGCAGTATTTT. The chain carries TRBV28 and TRBJ2-3; 8 nucleotides agree with TRBD1. This CDR3 spans 14 amino acids. CDR1 and CDR2 from the germline V gene are MDHEN and SYDVKM.